This T cell receptor (beta chain) was recorded in a study of PD-L1 blockade in urothelial cancer. The germline gives CDR1 ENHRY, CDR2 SYGVKD. This CDR3 region has 14 residues. As for time point: pretreatment peripheral blood. This clone was counted once. Clones were read by immunoSEQ multiplex PCR, and TCRdb kept only the in-frame ones, dropping some. The sample shows roughly 49,000 clones, 86% of them seen only once. The source is a man in his sixties with urothelial cancer. Here the sequenced sample was PBMCs, taken around atezolizumab (anti-PD-L1) treatment. The chain has TRBV10-3 and TRBJ2-5; TRBD2 is a possible D gene (5 bases). TRBJ2-7 explains the end of the DNA better; the J call may be wrong. CDR3 in DNA: TGTGCCATCAGCAATACCCGGGACTCCTACGAGCAGTACTTC. Translating gives CAISNTRDSYEQYF.